Below, one T cell receptor beta chain is given with its context. Its cognate antigen has yet to be identified. Base qualities are not provided; no much larger clone lies one nucleotide away. TCRbeta CDR3 regions were amplified from genomic DNA using the immunoSEQ Assay, a bias-controlled multiplex PCR. The paper's data handling went like this. The number of nucleated cells in each sample was estimated by amplification of reference gene primers within the assay. To quantify the absolute abundance of each unique TCRbeta CDR3 rearrangement, sequence reads were collapsed and filtered. For each sample, productive Simpson clonality was calculated by taking the square root of Simpson's diversity index across productive rearrangements. The table was pulled from immuneACCESS by TCRdb, which kept in-frame rearrangements only. Such tables lose some clones; where checked, under half of the loss comes from unresolved V genes, and the rest has no known cause. V and J calls and clone size come straight from that table; D and trimming were deduced from the DNA. For this sample there are over 110,000 clones; about 87% appear just once. Around 3.9% of the sample is taken by the ten largest.

This sample is part of a study of blood T cell repertoires in COVID-19 (dated by TCRdb to 2018 to 2020). With regard to the full study: Recovered participants in ImmuneRACE Cohort 3 were defined as having two consecutive negative NP/OP PCR tests, clearance from a healthcare professional, or resolution of symptoms. A de-identified subject ID, COVID-19 status, age in years and sex were almost always included in the sample metadata. The material from the prospective study consisted of cDNA or gDNA derived from T cells, B-cell-depleted T cells, or PBMCs. Where available, HLA class I and class II types were taken from metadata supplied by the sample provider and were not determined by assay-based typing. The samples were drawn from two sources: the first 160 participants of the ongoing ImmuneRACE study, and over 950 subjects contributed by 6 global collaborators. The repertoires were made available in a free public database intended to serve as a resource for research on the immune response to SARS-CoV-2. Collaborator samples came from the United States, Italy and Spain and covered acute and convalescent phases of COVID-19. The dataset comprised deeply sampled blood TCRbeta repertoires from subjects exposed to, actively infected with, or recovered from COVID-19.

Unmatched junction bases come to 5, with V trimmed by 4 bases and J by 0 bases. Counted from cysteine to phenylalanine, this CDR3 has 16 amino acids. The kept DNA is CDR3 alone, 48 bases in frame from the first base. From a lookup of the germline V gene, CDR1 and CDR2 are SGHDN and FVKESK. What the work shows at the level of the full study, not this receptor alone: The amount of clinical and demographic metadata varied by source and participant and was provided uncurated.

In the prospective study, participants were about 18 to 95 years old, resided in about two dozen geographic areas of the United States, and were enrolled through a virtual design. In the prospective study, participants were assigned to cohorts based on the clinical history participants reported in a screening survey and a study questionnaire. Mobile phlebotomists in the prospective study collected whole blood, serum and a nasopharyngeal or oropharyngeal swab from every participant. Prospective study participants could optionally give additional blood draws and questionnaires over a roughly two-month period. Prospective study blood samples were shipped either frozen or at room temperature before DNA extraction.

The source of this sequence is a man between 50 and 59 years old in a cohort exposed to, infected with or recovered from COVID-19 (not recorded which). The sequenced material came from PBMCs or T cells enriched from blood (not recorded which). The chain links TRBV14 with TRBJ2-1; TRBD1 aligns with 8 central bases. For the CDR3, the sequence is CASSRLGTGSYNEQFF. Read as DNA, the sequence is TGTGCCAGCAGCCGCCTTGGGACAGGCTCCTACAATGAGCAGTTCTTC.